This T cell receptor (beta chain) came from a study of OX40 agonist ivuxolimab in advanced cancers. In the case of this clone: Its antigen is as yet unknown.

The study's findings and limits: No determination was made of the antigen specificity of the expanded peripheral T cells.

Libraries were prepared by immunoSEQ multiplex PCR; TCRdb keeps only in-frame clonotypes and omits some of them. The table records about 86,000 clones, around 90% of them present only once. The clonotype originates from an adult with an advanced solid tumor such as melanoma, head and neck, liver or kidney cancer. The sample was CD4+ or CD8+ T cells sorted from blood, taken in a trial of the OX40 agonist ivuxolimab.

The CDR3 sequence is CASSSYRGGGTEAFF. CDR3 nucleotides: TGTGCCAGTAGTTCTTACAGGGGTGGGGGCACTGAAGCTTTCTTT. The rearrangement uses TRBV19 and TRBJ1-1; 7 bases agree with TRBD1. Germline assignment: CDR1 LNHDA and CDR2 SQIVND (reference sequence). Losses at the gene ends were 5 bases for V and 4 bases for J; bases not matched to a gene: 10. The CDR3 consists of 15 residues.